This T cell receptor (beta chain) emerged from a study of T-cell memory formation after mild COVID-19. Overall study: In these data, TCR clusters were largely donor specific.

Study-wide findings and caveats: Pre-infection memory already had some responding clones, implying cross-reactive memory joined. SARS-CoV-2 specificity was not confirmed for second-wave clones peaking on day 37.

With constant-segment primers, 5'RACE yielded cDNA libraries of TCR alpha and TCR beta that carried sample barcodes and UMIs. MiXCR, applied by TCRdb to the 5' RACE reads, yields one record per CDR3 protein. The data contain almost 250,000 distinct CDR3 sequences, over 15% of them seen just once; the ten biggest clones take up 2.1%. The table lists this clonotype with a few counts. Its antigen is currently unknown. The specimen sequenced was PBMCs or a T cell subset sorted from them (not recorded which). The TCR comes from an adult woman who had mild COVID-19 (a few samples of this study predate the infection). Cell type and time point are not known.

The CDR3 DNA is TGCAGTGTCCGCCATAGCGGGAGTTTGTACAATGAGCAGTTCTTC. Amino acid sequence: CSVRHSGSLYNEQFF. The V and J genes are TRBV20-1 and TRBJ2-1; 9 bases are a match to TRBD2. The CDR3 runs to 15 residues. Losses at the gene ends were 7 bases for V and 4 bases for J; bases not matched to a gene: 11. Per germline, CDR1 DFQATT and CDR2 SNEGSKA (reference sequence).